The 18 T cell receptor beta chains reported below all come from one sample, sequenced in a study of radiation and T cells in renal cell carcinoma. Specified time point: blood 2 weeks post-SBRT. Treatment specified: 15 Gy SBRT to primary tumor, nephrectomy 4 weeks later. Assay used: immunoSEQ multiplex PCR; TCRdb lists only in-frame clones, some missing. The table shows more than 150,000 clones, with about 91% occurring only once. This material consisted of blood, taken from a patient whose treatment included radiotherapy and nephrectomy. Receptors were obtained from a woman aged 45-59 years with renal cell carcinoma.

V gene TRBV10-3 combines with J gene TRBJ1-5; possibly TRBD1 for D (5 bases). V lost 5 bases and J 5 bases, leaving 13 bases between the germline ends. Per germline, CDR1 ENHRY and CDR2 SYGVKD. There are 14 residues in the CDR3. CDR3 loop: CAISPDKRDQPQHF. The CDR3 DNA reads TGTGCCATCAGTCCGGACAAGAGGGATCAGCCCCAGCATTTT.

J is TRBJ1-2 and V is TRBV5-1; TRBD1 matches 7 bases. The ends lost 3 bases at V and 7 bases at J; junction bases unmatched: 18. Germline V gene lookup returns CDR1 SGHRS and CDR2 YFSETQ. There are 17 residues in the CDR3. This chain's CDR3 is CASSSQPGQNRYRGYTF. As DNA, the CDR3 is TGCGCCAGCAGCTCACAACCGGGACAGAACCGATACCGTGGCTACACCTTC. The full variable domain, completed using reference TRBV5-1 and TRBJ1-2, is KAGVTQTPRYLIKTRGQQVTLSCSPISGHRSVSWYQQTPGQGLQFLFEYFSETQRNKGNFPGRFSGRQFSNSRSEMNVSTLELGDSALYLCASSSQPGQNRYRGYTFGSGTRLTVV.

This clone has a single count. The junction does not match germline at one end; this may be a read error. V is TRBV7-7 and J is TRBJ2-7; D ambiguous. The CDR3 contains 14 residues. The germline V gene encodes CDR1 SSHAT and CDR2 FNYEAQ (reference sequence). CDR3 region: CASSLEPSSYEQYF. The CDR3, as DNA: TGTGCTAGCAGCTTAGAGCCGAGCTCCTACGAGCAGTACTTC.

CDR3 protein: CASSPDQGRGGNTIYF. The DNA of the CDR3 is TGTGCCAGCAGTCCTGATCAGGGCAGGGGGGGAAACACCATATATTTT. The chain links TRBV28 to TRBJ1-3; 7 nucleotides align to TRBD1. In germline, CDR1 is MDHEN, CDR2 SYDVKM. CDR3 length: 16 amino acids. V lost 5 bases, J lost 4 bases, and 11 bases stayed unmatched.

J is TRBJ2-7 and V is TRBV7-3, with D unresolved. Deletions cut 5 bases from V and 1 base from J, with 18 bases between. The germline CDR1 and CDR2 sequences are SGHTA and FQGTGA. The CDR3 consists of 16 residues. The CDR3 spells CASSLSGPSGSYEQYF. Written as DNA, the CDR3 is TGTGCCAGCAGCCTCTCCGGCCCCTCTGGGTCCTACGAGCAGTACTTC.

Remarks on this clone: The junction differs from germline at one of its ends, possibly a read error. This rearrangement joins TRBV18 to TRBJ2-5, with 8 bases identical to TRBD1. The CDR3 totals 16 residues. The germline V gene has CDR1 KGHSH and CDR2 LQKENI. The CDR3 protein is CASSPRPDRAQETQYF. CDR3 nucleotides: TGTGCCAGCTCTCCACGTCCGGACAGGGCCCAAGAGACCCAGTACTTC.

This clone occurred once. The V gene is TRBV19, the J gene TRBJ2-1, with D uncertain. The CDR3 length is 13 residues. The germline CDR1 and CDR2 sequences are LNHDA and SQIVND (reference sequence). V was cut by 3 bases and J by 6 bases, with 9 bases left in between. In DNA, the CDR3 is TGTGCCAGTAGTATCGGCCTCCCCAATGAGCAGTTCTTC. Its protein product is CASSIGLPNEQFF.

This sequence joins TRBV4-1 and TRBJ2-1; D assignment may be TRBD1 or TRBD2 (6 bases each). Trimming removed 2 bases at V and 7 bases at J, with 18 bases between. The CDR3 is 16 residues long. The germline V gene encodes CDR1 MGHRA and CDR2 YSYEKL. The CDR3 here is CASSQKGGPGVNEQFF. CDR3 DNA: TGCGCCAGCAGCCAAAAGGGGGGACCTGGGGTGAATGAGCAGTTCTTC.

The chain recombines TRBV6-1 with TRBJ2-7; TRBD2 is a possible D gene (5 bases). V was clipped by 3 bases and J by 2 bases, with 17 bases between them. Germline CDR1 and CDR2: MNHNS and SASEGT. This CDR3 has 16 residues. CDR3 bases: TGTGCCAGCAGTGAGGTCGGCGGGCTCGGGGCCTACGAGCAGTACTTC. It is translated as CASSEVGGLGAYEQYF.

V and J are TRBV2 and TRBJ2-3; no definite D call. The CDR3 has 12 residues. V lost 8 bases, J lost 2 bases, and 8 bases lay in between. Looked up from germline, CDR1 is SNHLY and CDR2 is FYNNEI. CDR3 residues: CASLLYTDTQYF. In nucleotides, the CDR3 is TGTGCCAGCTTACTTTACACAGATACGCAGTATTTT.

This rearrangement joins TRBV7-2 to TRBJ1-5, with D uncertain. Trimming cost V 1 base and J 4 bases, with 11 bases left between them. The CDR3 consists of 15 residues. The germline CDR1 and CDR2 sequences are SGHTA and FQGNSA. Written as DNA, the CDR3 is TGTGCCAGCAGCTTAGAAGGCTTGCCGAATCAGCCCCAGCATTTT. It is translated as CASSLEGLPNQPQHF.

CDR3 sequence (DNA): TGTGCCAGCAGCCCTGGTTTTCTTGGGGCTTTAGACTATGGCTACACCTTC. It translates to CASSPGFLGALDYGYTF. The V call is TRBV4-2, the J call TRBJ1-2; D is perhaps TRBD1 (5 bases). Deletions cut 4 bases from V and 3 bases from J, with 21 bases between. The CDR3 length is 17 residues. In germline, CDR1 is LGHNA, CDR2 YNFKEQ.

The rearrangement uses TRBV19 and TRBJ2-6, with D unclear. Trimming pared 1 base from V and 2 bases from J, leaving 6 bases between. There are 15 residues in the CDR3. From germline, CDR1 is LNHDA and CDR2 SQIVND (reference sequence). CDR3 DNA sequence: TGTGCCAGTAGTATAGGATTAGCTGGGGCCAACGTCCTGACTTTC. Translated, it gives CASSIGLAGANVLTF.

The chain uses TRBV9 and TRBJ2-5, with 10 nucleotides matching TRBD2. This CDR3 region has 15 residues. J lost 7 bases, V lost 3 bases, and 9 bases had no gene match. The germline gives CDR1 SGDLS, CDR2 YYNGEE. CDR3 amino acids: CASSAERLAGGTQYF. The DNA for the CDR3 is TGTGCCAGCAGCGCCGAGAGGTTAGCGGGGGGGACCCAGTACTTC.

The CDR3 nucleotides are TGTGCCTGTGCGCAGGGGGCAGGCACTGGAAACACCATATATTTT. This encodes CACAQGAGTGNTIYF. The rearrangement uses TRBV7-2 and TRBJ1-3, with 8 nucleotides matching TRBD1. Germline assignment: CDR1 SGHTA and CDR2 FQGNSA. The V gene end was trimmed by 11 bases and the J gene end by 2 bases; junction bases not matched to a gene: 11. The CDR3 is 15 amino acids.

This clone was recorded once. This rearrangement joins TRBV11-2 to TRBJ1-6, with TRBD1 as a possible D gene (6 bases). This CDR3 is built from 17 residues. The V and J ends lost 2 bases and 2 bases respectively, with 13 bases between them. Germline CDR1 and CDR2: SGHAT and FQNNGV. CDR3 DNA sequence: TGTGCCAGCAGCTTATCGTCCCGGACAGCCTATAATTCACCCCTCCACTTT. Protein sequence: CASSLSSRTAYNSPLHF. The variable domain in full, with the rest retrieved from reference TRBV11-2 and TRBJ1-6, is EAGVAQSPRYKIIEKRQSVAFWCNPISGHATLYWYQQILGQGPKLLIQFQNNGVVDDSQLPKDRFSAERLKGVDSTLKIQPAKLEDSAVYLCASSLSSRTAYNSPLHFGNGTRLTVT.

The J gene is TRBJ2-3, the V gene TRBV23-1, with 11 bases lining up with TRBD1. TRBV23-1 is placed among ORFs of uncertain function. With 7 bases clipped from V and 2 bases from J, the junction kept 8 bases outside the gene matches. The CDR3 loop spans 16 amino acids. In DNA, the CDR3 is TGCGCCAGCATTAAAAGGGACAGGGGGTACACAGATACGCAGTATTTT. The encoded protein is CASIKRDRGYTDTQYF.

This rearrangement joins TRBV10-3 to TRBJ1-5; 9 nucleotides line up with TRBD1. Germline values: CDR1 ENHRY, CDR2 SYGVKD. This CDR3 contains 14 residues. The ends lost 3 bases at V and 6 bases at J; junction bases unmatched: 3. CDR3 coding DNA: TGTGCCATCAGTGAACGACAGGGGGGTCAGCCCCAGCATTTT. This encodes CAISERQGGQPQHF.